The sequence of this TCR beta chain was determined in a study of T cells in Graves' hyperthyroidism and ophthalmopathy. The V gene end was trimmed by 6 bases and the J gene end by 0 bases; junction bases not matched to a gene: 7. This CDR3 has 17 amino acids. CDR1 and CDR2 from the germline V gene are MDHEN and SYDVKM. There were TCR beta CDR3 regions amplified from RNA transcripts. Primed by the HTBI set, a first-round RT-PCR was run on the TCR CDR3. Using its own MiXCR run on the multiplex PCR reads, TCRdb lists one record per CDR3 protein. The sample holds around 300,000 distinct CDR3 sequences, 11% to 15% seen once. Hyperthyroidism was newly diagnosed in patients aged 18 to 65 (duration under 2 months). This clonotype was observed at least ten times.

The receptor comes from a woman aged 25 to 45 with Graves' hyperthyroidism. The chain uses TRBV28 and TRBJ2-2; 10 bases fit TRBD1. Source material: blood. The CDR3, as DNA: TGTGCCAGCAGCTGGGACAGGGGTATTGCGAACACCGGGGAGCTGTTTTTT. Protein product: CASSWDRGIANTGELFF.